This TCR beta chain was identified in a study of glioma-infiltrating T cells after dendritic cell vaccination. Across the whole study: Between about 2003 and 2013, patients got autologous tumor lysate-pulsed dendritic cell vaccines. Three intradermal dendritic cell vaccine injections were given every two weeks.

The CDR3 spans 17 residues. Unmatched junction bases numbered 10, after V lost 0 bases and J lost 7 bases. In germline, CDR1 is SGHTS, CDR2 YDEGEE. This table comes from immunoSEQ multiplex PCR, and its TCRdb copy is limited to in-frame clones, with some not included. The table has about 67,000 clones, 80% to 85% seen once. The clonotype originates from a human donor with glioblastoma. The input for sequencing was blood, taken before dendritic cell vaccination. The chain combines TRBV5-8 with TRBJ1-5, with 10 nucleotides matching TRBD1. CDR3 sequence reads: CASSLGDRGRWGQPQHF. CDR3 bases: TGTGCCAGCAGCTTGGGGGACAGGGGCCGTTGGGGGCAGCCCCAGCATTTT.